These 22 T cell receptor beta chains came from one sample sequenced in a study of T cell responses to AZD1222 COVID-19 vaccine. The repertoire was sequenced with immunoSEQ multiplex PCR; TCRdb's copy has only in-frame clones and lacks some. The sample records 90,000 to 150,000 clones, approximately 90% being singletons. The sample was peripheral blood, taken 28 days after the second AZD1222 dose. The receptors stem from an adult who received the AZD1222 COVID-19 vaccine.

The V call is TRBV4-2, the J call TRBJ2-3; possible D gene TRBD2, 6 bases. Germline V lookup: CDR1 LGHNA, CDR2 YNFKEQ. Trimming took 2 bases from V and 5 from J, leaving 11 bases between them. The CDR3 is 14 residues long. The chain's CDR3 is CASSQTGVGDTQYF. The CDR3 region has the DNA TGTGCCAGCAGCCAAACGGGGGTTGGAGATACGCAGTATTTT.

A few counts support this clone. V gene TRBV11-2 combines with J gene TRBJ2-1; TRBD2 agrees at 8 bases. The CDR3 sequence is 14 residues long. In germline, CDR1 is SGHAT, CDR2 FQNNGV. V shed 4 bases, J shed 8 bases, and the junction held 7 bases outside the gene matches. The CDR3 DNA is TGTGCCAGCAGCTCGGGACTAGAGACCCATGAGCAGTTCTTC. It is translated as CASSSGLETHEQFF. The full variable domain, rest sourced from reference TRBV11-2 and TRBJ2-1, is EAGVAQSPRYKIIEKRQSVAFWCNPISGHATLYWYQQILGQGPKLLIQFQNNGVVDDSQLPKDRFSAERLKGVDSTLKIQPAKLEDSAVYLCASSSGLETHEQFFGPGTRLTVL.

The chain is built from TRBV6-5 and TRBJ2-2; D gene ambiguous. Germline loops: CDR1 MNHEY, CDR2 SVGAGI. The CDR3 length is 15 residues. V gave up 6 bases and J gave up 5 bases, with 16 bases separating them. Here the CDR3 DNA reads TGTGCCAGCAGGGGGTGGTACTTGTCGACCGGGGAGCTGTTTTTT. Encoded protein: CASRGWYLSTGELFF.

The rearrangement joins TRBV7-9 to TRBJ1-2; 7 bases align to TRBD1. The CDR3 sequence is 13 residues long. Unmatched junction bases numbered 2, after V lost 3 bases and J lost 4 bases. The V gene's germline CDR1 is SEHNR and CDR2 FQNEAQ (reference sequence). The CDR3 spells CASSFDRVYGYTF. In DNA form, the CDR3 reads TGTGCCAGCAGCTTTGACAGGGTCTATGGCTACACCTTC.

This clone was recorded a few times. The V and J genes are TRBV19 and TRBJ2-1; possible D gene TRBD1, 5 bases. CDR1 is LNHDA, CDR2 SQIVND, per germline (reference sequence). V was clipped by 1 base and J by 0 bases, with 7 bases between them. The length of the CDR3 is 15 residues. CDR3: CASSIGQSSYNEQFF. In DNA form, the CDR3 reads TGTGCCAGTAGTATAGGACAGAGCTCCTACAATGAGCAGTTCTTC. The variable domain in full, completed from reference TRBV19 and TRBJ2-1, reads DGGITQSPKYLFRKEGQNVTLSCEQNLNHDAMYWYRQDPGQGLRLIYYSQIVNDFQKGDIAEGYSVSREKKESFPLTVTSAQKNPTAFYLCASSIGQSSYNEQFFGPGTRLTVL.

This clone showed up just a few times. The rearrangement links TRBV5-4 to TRBJ2-6; D could derive from TRBD1 or TRBD2 (7 bases each). In germline, CDR1 is SGHNT, CDR2 YYREEE (reference sequence). The CDR3 is 18 residues long. V was clipped by 6 bases and J by 4 bases, with 23 bases between them. CDR3 in DNA: TGTGCCAGCAACTCCCCCAGGGGGGGGCGCCTCGGGGCCAACGTCCTGACTTTC. Translated: CASNSPRGGRLGANVLTF.

The gene calls are TRBV6-5 and TRBJ2-5; weak D call: TRBD2 (5 bases). The V end was cut by 8 bases, the J end by 4 bases, with 11 bases between. Germline assignment: CDR1 MNHEY and CDR2 SVGAGI. The CDR3 runs 12 residues. CDR3 DNA sequence: TGTGCCAGCGGGGTCGCGGGAGAGACCCAGTACTTC. As protein: CASGVAGETQYF.

The rearrangement links TRBV28 to TRBJ1-3; 8 bases are shared with TRBD1. The CDR3 consists of 17 residues. After removal of 4 bases from V and 5 bases from J, the junction contained 13 bases not matched to a gene. CDR1 is MDHEN and CDR2 is SYDVKM in the germline V gene. The CDR3 loop reads CASSSPGTGMGRNTIYF. In DNA form, the CDR3 reads TGTGCCAGCAGTTCCCCCGGGACAGGAATGGGGAGAAACACCATATATTTT.

The table lists this clone with a count of one. The chain links TRBV24-1 to TRBJ2-7; 11 bases fit TRBD1. CDR1 KGHDR and CDR2 SFDVKD come from the germline V gene. V trimming: 7 bases; J trimming: 3 bases; junction bases outside the gene matches: 16. The CDR3 has 18 residues. The CDR3 DNA follows: TGTGCCACCAGCGCTGCCCCGGGACAGGGGGACTACTACTACGAGCAGTACTTC. This gives the protein CATSAAPGQGDYYYEQYF.

V is TRBV27 and J is TRBJ1-3; the match to TRBD1 covers 9 bases. J lost 0 bases, V lost 5 bases, and 11 bases had no gene match. The CDR3 contains 18 residues. CDR1 is MNHEY, CDR2 SMNVEV, per germline (reference sequence). The DNA of the CDR3 is TGTGCCAGCAGTCTAGGAACAGGGGGCGAGAGCTCTGGAAACACCATATATTTT. Protein: CASSLGTGGESSGNTIYF.

The genes are TRBV6-4 and TRBJ1-5, with TRBD1 as a possible D gene (5 bases). V lost 1 base and J lost 5, with 15 bases in between. CDR3 length: 16 amino acids. Germline V gene lookup returns CDR1 MRHNA and CDR2 SNTAGT. CDR3 sequence (DNA): TGTGCCAGCAGTGACTTCTACAGGCTTTCGGATCAGCCCCAGCATTTT. Translation gives CASSDFYRLSDQPQHF.

CDR3 loop: CASSLQAGVSGYTF. CDR3 DNA: TGTGCCAGCAGTTTACAGGCAGGGGTGAGTGGCTACACCTTC. The V and J genes are TRBV27 and TRBJ1-2; possibly TRBD1 for D (6 bases). This CDR3 has 14 amino acids. Germline CDR1 reads MNHEY; CDR2 reads SMNVEV (reference sequence). Trimming stripped 2 bases from V and 7 bases from J, with 14 bases between.

The rearrangement uses TRBV6-5 and TRBJ2-7, with a weak D call TRBD1 (8 bases). There are 13 residues in the CDR3. V shed 6 bases and J shed 6 bases, with 15 bases lying between them. Germline lookup yields CDR1 MNHEY and CDR2 SVGAGI. The CDR3 reads CASSQTGEGEQYF. In DNA form, the CDR3 reads TGTGCCAGCAGCCAGACAGGGGAGGGCGAGCAGTACTTC.

This clone was counted a single time. The CDR3 DNA reads as TGTGCCAGCAGCGGATTGGCTGGACAAGAGACCCAGTACTTC. Translation gives CASSGLAGQETQYF. The chain employs TRBV9 and TRBJ2-5; D is uncertain. The CDR3 extends over 14 amino acids. Germline V lookup: CDR1 SGDLS, CDR2 YYNGEE. V lost 3 bases and J 2 bases, leaving 11 bases between the germline ends.

This chain uses TRBV2 with TRBJ1-2, with 7 nucleotides matching TRBD1. V lost 6 bases, J lost 4 bases, and 8 bases stayed unmatched. The CDR3 extends over 14 amino acids. Germline CDR1 is SNHLY and CDR2 is FYNNEI. The CDR3 loop reads CASRPTGSAYGYTF. CDR3 in DNA: TGTGCCAGCAGACCGACAGGGAGTGCCTATGGCTACACCTTC.

V gene TRBV11-2 combines with J gene TRBJ2-7; D remains unclear. The V gene lost 1 base and the J gene lost 2 bases, with 12 bases spanning the gap. The CDR3 runs to 15 residues. The germline V gene encodes CDR1 SGHAT and CDR2 FQNNGV. The CDR3 DNA reads TGTGCCAGCAGCTTAGGGGCAGGCTCTGCCTACGAGCAGTACTTC. Protein product: CASSLGAGSAYEQYF. Together with reference TRBV11-2 and TRBJ2-7, the CDR3 gives the full variable domain: EAGVAQSPRYKIIEKRQSVAFWCNPISGHATLYWYQQILGQGPKLLIQFQNNGVVDDSQLPKDRFSAERLKGVDSTLKIQPAKLEDSAVYLCASSLGAGSAYEQYFGPGTRLTVT.

The chain employs TRBV28 and TRBJ1-1; possible D gene TRBD1, 6 bases. Between the trimmed V and J ends, which lost 5 bases and 3 bases, there was a span of 22 bases. Germline CDR1 MDHEN, CDR2 SYDVKM. CDR3 length: 17 residues. The CDR3 bases are TGTGCCAGCAGTCTGTCGGGGGCTCGTAGATCCTACACTGAAGCTTTCTTT. This translates into CASSLSGARRSYTEAFF.

The chain is built from TRBV5-1 and TRBJ2-1; 9 bases fit TRBD2. The CDR3 loop spans 15 amino acids. V shed 4 bases and J 9 bases; nucleotides not matched to a gene: 11. Germline CDR1 and CDR2: SGHRS and YFSETQ. The CDR3 region is CASSKRLAESTEQFF. The CDR3 coding sequence is TGCGCCAGCAGCAAACGACTAGCGGAAAGTACTGAGCAGTTCTTC. The entire variable domain, with the rest obtained from reference TRBV5-1 and TRBJ2-1, is as follows: KAGVTQTPRYLIKTRGQQVTLSCSPISGHRSVSWYQQTPGQGLQFLFEYFSETQRNKGNFPGRFSGRQFSNSRSEMNVSTLELGDSALYLCASSKRLAESTEQFFGPGTRLTVL.

V usage is TRBV6-5 and J usage is TRBJ1-2, with D possibly being TRBD1 (6 bases). CDR1 is MNHEY and CDR2 is SVGAGI in the germline V gene. Trimming took 5 bases from V and 2 from J, leaving 12 bases between them. The CDR3 runs to 14 residues. CDR3 nucleotide sequence: TGTGCCAGCAGTAACAACAGGGTAAACTATGGCTACACCTTC. Translation: CASSNNRVNYGYTF.

This clone was observed once. This chain uses TRBV5-4 with TRBJ1-4; perhaps TRBD1 as D (5 bases). CDR1 is SGHNT, CDR2 YYREEE, per germline (reference sequence). Trimming left V 2 bases short and J 8 bases short, with 13 bases between. The CDR3 is made up of 14 amino acids. CDR3 DNA: TGTGCCAGCAGCTTCGAGGGGCTTGGGGAAAAACTGTTTTTT. It is translated as CASSFEGLGEKLFF.

This clone showed up just a few times. The V and J genes are TRBV6-6 and TRBJ1-3; 9 bases line up with TRBD1. The length of the CDR3 is 15 residues. V gave up 6 bases and J gave up 5 bases; unmatched junction bases: 8. The V gene's germline CDR1 is MNHNY and CDR2 SVGAGI (reference sequence). The chain's CDR3 is CASSPTGGNRNTIYF. The CDR3 nucleotides are TGTGCCAGCAGCCCAACAGGGGGCAATAGAAACACCATATATTTT.

The chain joins TRBV5-1 to TRBJ2-3, with a weak D call TRBD2 (7 bases). The V and J ends lost 5 bases and 5 bases respectively, with 15 bases between them. This CDR3 has 14 amino acids. Germline CDR1 SGHRS, CDR2 YFSETQ. CDR3 coding DNA: TGCGCCAGCAGGATCACAGGGAGGGGAGATACGCAGTATTTT. It translates to CASRITGRGDTQYF.